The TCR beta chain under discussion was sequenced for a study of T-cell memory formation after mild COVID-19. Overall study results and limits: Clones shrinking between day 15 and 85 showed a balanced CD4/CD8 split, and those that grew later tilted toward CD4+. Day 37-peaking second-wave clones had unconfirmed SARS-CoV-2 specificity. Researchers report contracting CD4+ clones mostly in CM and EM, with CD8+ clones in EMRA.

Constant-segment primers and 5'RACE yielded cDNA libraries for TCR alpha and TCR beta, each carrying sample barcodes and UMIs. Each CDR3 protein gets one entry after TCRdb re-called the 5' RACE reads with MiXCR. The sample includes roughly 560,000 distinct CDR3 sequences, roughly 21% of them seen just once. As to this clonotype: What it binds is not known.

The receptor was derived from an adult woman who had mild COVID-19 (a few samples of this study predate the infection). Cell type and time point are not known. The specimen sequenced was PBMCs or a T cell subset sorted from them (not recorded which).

As DNA, the CDR3 is TGCAGTGCTAGATCAGTCCGCGGGAGAAGTACCTACGAGCAGTACTTC. It codes for CSARSVRGRSTYEQYF. The chain recombines TRBV20-1 with TRBJ2-7; 7 bases are shared with TRBD2. The CDR3 consists of 16 residues. Germline CDR1 and CDR2: DFQATT and SNEGSKA (reference sequence). V was pared by 2 bases and J by 2 bases, with 12 bases of the junction left unmatched.